This section outlines one T cell receptor (beta chain) sequence together with its context. Its specificity is not known. CDR1 is GTSNPN, CDR2 SVGIG, per germline (reference sequence). V shed 2 bases and J 4 bases; nucleotides not matched to a gene: 9. The CDR3 sequence is 15 residues long. The data derive from a study of cytomegalovirus exposure and HLA in healthy donors. Findings and limits, study-wide: Rarity held for most TCR sequences, but there were some public TCRs that occurred in many donors. In a later analysis, a missense DCLRE1C variant was linked to TCR beta V- and J-gene trimming.

Both 60 Vbeta primers and 13 Jbeta primers went into the PCR. TCRdb's copy holds only in-frame clones and misses some; the assay was immunoSEQ multiplex PCR. The sample yields about 170,000 clones, over 70% seen once. Sequencing was carried out using PBMCs. The chain has TRBV30 and TRBJ2-5; 8 nucleotides line up with TRBD2. The sequence derives from a boy between 2 and 15 years old in good health and CMV-seronegative. The CDR3 spells CAWSLGSGGLETQYF. The CDR3 coding sequence is TGTGCCTGGAGTCTGGGCAGCGGGGGCCTAGAGACCCAGTACTTC.